Listed here is a single T cell receptor (beta chain). Its antigen is unknown. Base qualities were left out, and no much larger clone turns up one base away. Looking up the germline V gene (reference sequence) yields CDR1 SGHKS and CDR2 YYEKEE. From the cysteine up to the phenylalanine, the CDR3 has a length of 15 residues. The retained sequence is limited to the CDR3, 45 bases, with the frame set at the first base. Relative to germline, V is 4 bases shorter and J is 0 bases shorter, with 13 bases between their ends. This sample is part of a study of blood T cell repertoires in COVID-19 (dated by TCRdb to 2020 to 2021). For the study in its entirety: Samples from collaborators originated in the United States, Italy and Spain and spanned both the acute and convalescent phases of COVID-19. The material from the prospective study consisted of cDNA or gDNA derived from T cells, B-cell-depleted T cells, or PBMCs. Deeply sampled blood TCRbeta repertoires from subjects exposed to, actively infected with, or recovered from COVID-19 were included in the dataset. The repertoires were released in a freely available public database meant as a resource for research on the immune response to SARS-CoV-2. Samples were obtained from the ongoing ImmuneRACE study (first 160 participants) and from 950 to 1,500 subjects provided by 6 global collaborators. A de-identified subject ID, COVID-19 status, age in years and sex were almost always included in the sample metadata. Where available, HLA class I and class II types were taken from metadata supplied by the sample provider and were not determined by assay-based typing.

Each collaborating institution followed its own protocols to collect whole blood in K2EDTA tubes. Collaborator samples were shipped for TCRbeta analysis as frozen whole blood, isolated PBMCs, or DNA extracted from either sample type. Points the paper makes about the study in general: How much clinical and demographic metadata was included differed by source and by participant, and the metadata was provided uncurated.

The immunoSEQ Assay, a bias-controlled multiplex PCR, was used to amplify TCRbeta CDR3 regions from genomic DNA. Concerning the study's data processing: The number of nucleated cells in each sample was estimated by amplification of reference gene primers within the assay. To quantify the absolute abundance of each unique TCRbeta CDR3 rearrangement, sequence reads were collapsed and filtered. For each sample, productive Simpson clonality was calculated as the square root of Simpson's diversity index over productive rearrangements. TCRdb's version of the immuneACCESS table is confined to in-frame rearrangements and falls short of the full clone set. An unresolved V gene accounts for under half of the shortfall where checked; the remainder is of unknown origin. The V and J calls and the clone size are those of that table, but D and trimming were determined from the DNA. For this sample the table gives 250,000 to 350,000 clones, of which around 90% were detected only once. Jointly, the top ten make up 9.4% of the sample.

The chain is encoded by TRBV5-5 joined to TRBJ1-1; no D gene call is confident. This sequence was found in a young man with active or convalescent COVID-19. Sequences were obtained from peripheral blood. The DNA sequence is given as TGTGCCAGCAGCCCTACCAGCGCCATGAACACTGAAGCTTTCTTT. It encodes CASSPTSAMNTEAFF.